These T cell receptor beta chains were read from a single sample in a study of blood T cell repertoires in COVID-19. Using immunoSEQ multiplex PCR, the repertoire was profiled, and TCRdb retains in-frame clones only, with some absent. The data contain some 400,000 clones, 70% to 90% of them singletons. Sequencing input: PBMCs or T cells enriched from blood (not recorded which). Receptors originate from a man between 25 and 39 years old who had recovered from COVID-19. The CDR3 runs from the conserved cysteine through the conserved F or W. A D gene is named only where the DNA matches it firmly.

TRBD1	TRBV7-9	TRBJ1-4	TGTGCCGAAGGACCGAAGCAGGGGGGAACTAATGAAAAACTGTTTTTT	CAEGPKQGGTNEKLFF
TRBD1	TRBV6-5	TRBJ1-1	TGTGCCAGCACCAACAGGGGACTGAACACTGAAGCTTTCTTT	CASTNRGLNTEAFF
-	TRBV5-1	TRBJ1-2	TGCGCCAGCAGACTTACTGACGGAGCTAACTATGGCTACACCTTC	CASRLTDGANYGYTF
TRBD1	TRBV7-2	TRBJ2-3	TGTGCCAGCAGCCCCTGGACAGGGGGCAGAGATACGCAGTATTTT	CASSPWTGGRDTQYF
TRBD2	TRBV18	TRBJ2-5	TGTGCCAGCTCACCCACTCCCGGACTAGCCCAAGAGACCCAGTACTTC	CASSPTPGLAQETQYF
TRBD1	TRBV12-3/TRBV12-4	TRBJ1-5	TGTGCCAGCGGACAGGGGGATCAGCCCCAGCATTTT	CASGQGDQPQHF
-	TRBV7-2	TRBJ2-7	TGTGCCAGCAGCTTAATGACAGGCATCTCCTCCTACGAGCAGTACTTC	CASSLMTGISSYEQYF
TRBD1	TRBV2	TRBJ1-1	TGTGCCAGCAGTGTTCAGGGGGTTATGAACACTGAAGCTTTCTTT	CASSVQGVMNTEAFF
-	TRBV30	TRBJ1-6	TGTGCCTGGAGGTTACAGGGTCGTTTTGATTCACCCCTCCACTTT	CAWRLQGRFDSPLHF
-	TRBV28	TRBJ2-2	TGTGCCAGCAAGGACTCCAACACCGGGGAGCTGTTTTTT	CASKDSNTGELFF
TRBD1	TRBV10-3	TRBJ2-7	TGTGCCATCAGTGAGTCGGGGCCGTTGGCCGGGACAGGGGGCAGCTACGAGCAGTACTTC	CAISESGPLAGTGGSYEQYF
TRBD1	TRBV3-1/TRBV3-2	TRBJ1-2	TGTGCCAGCAGCCAAGCAGGGACAGGGTCTTTGTATGGCTACACCTTC	CASSQAGTGSLYGYTF